The source of this T cell receptor beta chain is a study of blood T cell repertoires in COVID-19. Across the whole study: The study drew acute and convalescent COVID-19 samples from the United States, Italy and Spain. Sources were T cells, B-cell-depleted T cells, or PBMCs; the material itself was cDNA or gDNA.

The CDR3 has 15 amino acids. Trimming shortened V by 0 bases and J by 0 bases, and 9 bases separated the two germline ends. In germline, CDR1 is SGHDT, CDR2 YYEEEE. Original handling: Estimated nucleated cell counts came from reference gene primer amplification. Assay: immunoSEQ multiplex PCR; the TCRdb copy retains only in-frame clones and omits some. V and J calls and clone size are as listed in that table; D and trimming were resolved from the DNA. The profile covers about 81,000 clones, with 82% appearing a single time and approximately 7.3% taken by the ten largest. The chain has TRBV5-6 and TRBJ1-1, with a tentative D call TRBD1 (6 bases). Material: peripheral blood. This TCR derives from a human donor in a cohort sampled during active COVID-19. The CDR3 sequence is CASSLGGGMNTEAFF. The CDR3 nucleotides are TGTGCCAGCAGCTTGGGAGGGGGTATGAACACTGAAGCTTTCTTT.